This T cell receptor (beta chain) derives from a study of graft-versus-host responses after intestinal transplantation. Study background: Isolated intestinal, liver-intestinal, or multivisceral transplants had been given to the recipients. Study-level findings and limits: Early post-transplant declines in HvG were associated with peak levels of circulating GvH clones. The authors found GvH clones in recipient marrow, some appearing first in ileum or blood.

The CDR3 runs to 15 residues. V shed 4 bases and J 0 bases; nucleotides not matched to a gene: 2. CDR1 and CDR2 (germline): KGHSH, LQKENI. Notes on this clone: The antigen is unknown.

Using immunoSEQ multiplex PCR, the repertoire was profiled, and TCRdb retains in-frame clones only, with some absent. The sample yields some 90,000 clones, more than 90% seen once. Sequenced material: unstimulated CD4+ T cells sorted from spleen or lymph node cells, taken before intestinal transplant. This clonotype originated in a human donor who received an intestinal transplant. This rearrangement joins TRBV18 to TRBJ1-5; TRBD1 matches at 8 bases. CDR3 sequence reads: CASSQQGVSNQPQHF. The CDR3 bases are TGTGCCAGCTCACAACAGGGGGTTAGCAATCAGCCCCAGCATTTT.